The 19 T cell receptor beta chains presented below share a single source sample, sequenced in a study of PD-L1 blockade in urothelial cancer. The sample's time point: peripheral blood 6 weeks after treatment start. Repertoires were generated with immunoSEQ multiplex PCR, while TCRdb's copy carries only in-frame clones and drops some. The sample yields about 120,000 clones, roughly 89% seen once. The material was PBMCs, obtained around atezolizumab (anti-PD-L1) treatment. These receptors originate from a man between 60 and 75 years old with urothelial cancer.

This rearrangement joins TRBV15 to TRBJ2-7; 10 bases are a match to TRBD1. V dropped 0 bases and J dropped 9; count of bases not matched to a gene: 8. CDR1 is LNHNV, CDR2 YYDKDF, per germline (reference sequence). The CDR3 totals 15 residues. Written as DNA, the CDR3 is TGTGCCACCAGCAGAGAAGCGACAGGGGGCTCTCGGCAGTACTTC. Translated, it gives CATSREATGGSRQYF.

V and J are TRBV6-1 and TRBJ1-2; D is perhaps TRBD1 (5 bases). Germline V gene data show CDR1 as MNHNS and CDR2 as SASEGT. The V and J ends lost 4 bases and 4 bases respectively, with 10 bases between them. This CDR3 contains 13 residues. The chain's CDR3 is CASSAPGGYGYTF. In DNA, the CDR3 is TGTGCCAGCAGTGCCCCGGGGGGCTATGGCTACACCTTC.

The chain links TRBV4-2 to TRBJ1-6; 10 bases line up with TRBD1. Germline CDR1 reads LGHNA; CDR2 reads YNFKEQ. The CDR3 has 15 residues. The trim removed 4 bases at V and 7 bases at J, leaving 4 bases unmatched. The CDR3 DNA sequence: TGTGCCAGCAGCCCCGGGACAGGGGAAAATTCACCCCTCCACTTT. It translates to CASSPGTGENSPLHF.

The CDR3 bases are TGTGCCAGTGGGGACAGGGACCCCAACGAGCAGTACTTC. This sequence encodes CASGDRDPNEQYF. The gene calls are TRBV19 and TRBJ2-7; 9 bases match TRBD1. V dropped 8 bases and J dropped 5; count of bases not matched to a gene: 7. Germline V gene sequence: CDR1 LNHDA, CDR2 SQIVND (reference sequence). The CDR3 length is 13 residues.

The chain couples TRBV27 to TRBJ2-5, with TRBD2 identical over 10 bases. J was trimmed by 5 bases and V by 5 bases; bases with no gene match: 14. Germline V gene data show CDR1 as MNHEY and CDR2 as SMNVEV (reference sequence). CDR3 size: 17 residues. CDR3 DNA sequence: TGTGCCAGCAGTACCTCAAGCGGGAGGGGCCAGGGGGAGACCCAGTACTTC. This sequence encodes CASSTSSGRGQGETQYF.

The count of this clone is one. This rearrangement joins TRBV4-3 to TRBJ2-7; D is perhaps TRBD1 (6 bases). V was shortened by 0 bases and J by 6 bases, with 18 bases between the two germline ends. The CDR3 covers 16 residues. Per the germline V gene, CDR1 is LGHNA and CDR2 is YSLEER. CDR3 protein: CASSQDWGHPRGEQYF. The DNA of the CDR3 is TGCGCCAGCAGCCAAGATTGGGGACACCCTAGGGGCGAGCAGTACTTC.

The J gene is TRBJ1-2, the V gene TRBV15; unclear D gene. This CDR3 has 13 residues. The germline gives CDR1 LNHNV, CDR2 YYDKDF (reference sequence). The ends were cut back, 3 bases at V and 2 bases at J, with 7 bases in the middle. The CDR3 reads CATSRWANYGYTF. CDR3 coding DNA: TGTGCCACCAGCAGGTGGGCCAACTATGGCTACACCTTC.

The rearrangement uses TRBV11-2 and TRBJ2-7; tentative D call: TRBD2 (6 bases). Germline CDR1 reads SGHAT; CDR2 reads FQNNGV. The CDR3 is made up of 15 amino acids. The V end was cut by 5 bases, the J end by 1 base, with 15 bases between. CDR3: CASSPGVAVSYEQYF. DNA of the CDR3: TGTGCCAGCAGCCCCGGGGTAGCGGTGTCCTACGAGCAGTACTTC.

V gene TRBV27 combines with J gene TRBJ2-2; D remains unclear. The V gene's germline CDR1 is MNHEY and CDR2 SMNVEV (reference sequence). The CDR3 has 12 amino acids. Trimming pared 8 bases from V and 4 bases from J, leaving 8 bases between. CDR3 loop: CASARGTGELFF. Here the CDR3 DNA reads TGTGCCAGCGCGCGAGGCACCGGGGAGCTGTTTTTT.

The chain joins TRBV5-6 to TRBJ2-5; 7 nucleotides align to TRBD2. CDR1 is SGHDT and CDR2 is YYEEEE in the germline V gene. The CDR3 sequence is 16 residues long. J was trimmed by 3 bases and V by 0 bases; bases with no gene match: 8. CDR3 loop: CASSLGVGGTKETQYF. The DNA for the CDR3 is TGTGCCAGCAGCTTGGGGGTTGGGGGGACTAAAGAGACCCAGTACTTC.

The chain links TRBV6-6 to TRBJ2-2; D unresolved. Trimming took off 8 bases at V and 2 bases at J, with 9 bases between the two ends. Germline assignment: CDR1 MNHNY and CDR2 SVGAGI (reference sequence). The CDR3 totals 13 residues. Here the CDR3 DNA reads TGTGCCAGCGTGCTAGGCAACACCGGGGAGCTGTTTTTT. This translates into CASVLGNTGELFF.

The chain joins TRBV6-5 to TRBJ1-1; TRBD1 matches 11 bases. This CDR3 is 14 amino acids long. Germline V gene lookup returns CDR1 MNHEY and CDR2 SVGAGI. J gave up 2 bases and V 8 bases, and 4 bases lay outside the gene matches. The CDR3 DNA reads TGTGCCAGCTTAGGGACAGGGGGAAACACTGAAGCTTTCTTT. Amino acid sequence: CASLGTGGNTEAFF.

The gene calls are TRBV5-1 and TRBJ2-5; 13 bases fit TRBD2. V lost 2 bases and J lost 5; bases outside the gene matches: 6. The CDR3 extends over 16 amino acids. The germline V gene has CDR1 SGHRS and CDR2 YFSETQ. The CDR3: CASSFGLAGASETQYF. Written as DNA, the CDR3 is TGCGCCAGCAGCTTTGGACTAGCGGGAGCTAGTGAGACCCAGTACTTC.

The chain carries TRBV5-1 and TRBJ2-1, with 7 positions matching TRBD2. CDR1 is SGHRS and CDR2 is YFSETQ in the germline V gene. This CDR3 is built from 17 residues. Trimming took 4 bases from V and 9 from J; bases not matched to a gene: 19. The CDR3 DNA reads TGCGCCAGCAGCGGGGGAGGGCTATTAAGGACTTTCGGTGAGCAGTTCTTC. Translating it yields CASSGGGLLRTFGEQFF.

This clone was recorded only once. The chain joins TRBV7-9 to TRBJ2-5, with 10 bases lining up with TRBD2. This CDR3 contains 15 residues. The trim removed 5 bases at V and 2 bases at J, leaving 5 bases unmatched. Germline CDR1 SEHNR, CDR2 FQNEAQ (reference sequence). The CDR3 DNA follows: TGTGCCAGCAGCCCCGTACTAGCGGGGCAAGAGACCCAGTACTTC. It translates to CASSPVLAGQETQYF.

The genes are TRBV10-1 and TRBJ2-7, with 7 bases fitting TRBD2. With V trimmed by 2 bases and J by 5 bases, 9 bases remained unmatched. Looked up from germline, CDR1 is WNHNN and CDR2 is SYGVQD (reference sequence). The CDR3 has 15 residues. As DNA, the CDR3 is TGCGCCAGCAGTGAGATAAGCGGGACCTTTAACGAGCAGTACTTC. Its translation is CASSEISGTFNEQYF.

The chain links TRBV7-2 to TRBJ2-7; D remains ambiguous. The CDR3 contains 14 residues. The ends were cut back, 0 bases at V and 4 bases at J, with 10 bases in the middle. In germline, CDR1 is SGHTA, CDR2 FQGNSA. CDR3 DNA: TGTGCCAGCAGCTTAGCCGGTTATAGTTACGAGCAGTACTTC. Protein: CASSLAGYSYEQYF. Variable domain in full (rest from reference TRBV7-2 and TRBJ2-7): GAGVSQSPSNKVTEKGKDVELRCDPISGHTALYWYRQSLGQGLEFLIYFQGNSAPDKSGLPSDRFSAERTGGSVSTLTIQRTQQEDSAVYLCASSLAGYSYEQYFGPGTRLTVT.

This clone was observed a single time. This rearrangement joins TRBV29-1 to TRBJ1-2, with D possibly TRBD1 on 6 matching bases. Germline CDR1 is SQVTM and CDR2 is ANQGSEA. This CDR3 is built from 15 residues. V dropped 2 bases and J dropped 8 bases, with 21 bases sitting between them. The CDR3 DNA sequence: TGCAGCGTTGAAACACAAAAACAGGGCCGGGCAGGCTACACCTTC. As protein: CSVETQKQGRAGYTF.

CDR3 loop: CASSLVTYEQYF. The CDR3 DNA sequence: TGTGCCAGCAGCTTAGTTACCTACGAGCAGTACTTC. The chain uses TRBV7-2 and TRBJ2-7, with D unresolved. The V end lost 1 base, the J end lost 2 bases, and 3 bases lay between the germline ends. The CDR3 has 12 residues. The germline V gene has CDR1 SGHTA and CDR2 FQGNSA.